This entry describes one T cell receptor beta chain. These data are taken from a study of blood T cell repertoires in COVID-19. The CDR3 extends over 16 amino acids. V shed 1 base and J 3 bases; nucleotides not matched to a gene: 8. Looked up from germline, CDR1 is LGHNA and CDR2 is YSLEER. Generated by immunoSEQ multiplex PCR, the TCRdb table keeps only in-frame clones and is missing some. The table has tens of thousands of clones, around nine tenths seen once. The V call is TRBV4-3, the J call TRBJ1-2; TRBD1 agrees at 7 bases. Input material: peripheral blood. The source of this sequence is an elderly woman with active COVID-19. CDR3 DNA sequence: TGCGCCAGCAGCCAAGCCTTTGGGACAGCTCACTATGGCTACACCTTC. Residues: CASSQAFGTAHYGYTF.